These 5 T cell receptor beta chains share one sample of origin, sequenced in a study of T cell responses to AZD1222 COVID-19 vaccine. This table comes from immunoSEQ multiplex PCR, and its TCRdb copy is limited to in-frame clones, with some not included. The sample yields 130,000 or so clones, around 84% seen once. Sequencing used peripheral blood, obtained on day 0 of AZD1222 vaccination. Source of these receptors: an adult in good health.

This chain joins TRBV24-1 and TRBJ2-1, with TRBD2 matching 8 bases. V trimming: 3 bases; J trimming: 7 bases; junction bases outside the gene matches: 10. The CDR3 totals 16 residues. CDR1 is KGHDR, CDR2 SFDVKD, per germline. The CDR3 is CATSDLRTSLGNEQFF. CDR3 DNA: TGTGCCACCAGTGATCTGAGGACTAGCTTGGGGAATGAGCAGTTCTTC.

V usage is TRBV12-3 or TRBV12-4 and J usage is TRBJ1-1; D gene ambiguous. The CDR3 runs to 12 residues. V was cut by 3 bases and J by 4 bases, with 6 bases left in between. CDR3: CASSFRGTEAFF. DNA of the CDR3: TGTGCCAGCAGTTTTCGGGGCACTGAAGCTTTCTTT.

The chain couples TRBV14 to TRBJ2-3, with D tentatively TRBD1 (7 bases). Trimming took off 7 bases at V and 5 bases at J, with 16 bases between the two ends. CDR3 length: 14 amino acids. CDR1 is SGHDN, CDR2 FVKESK, per germline. The CDR3 sequence is CASNKRQGGDTQYF. The CDR3 DNA follows: TGTGCCAGCAATAAGCGACAGGGAGGAGATACGCAGTATTTT.

This rearrangement joins TRBV5-4 to TRBJ1-1; TRBD1 matches 8 bases. The J segment lost 7 bases and the V segment lost 4 bases, leaving 9 bases of the junction unmatched. From germline, CDR1 is SGHNT and CDR2 YYREEE (reference sequence). The CDR3 consists of 14 residues. The CDR3 region has the DNA TGTGCCAGCAGCCCCCGGACAGGGACGGGTGAAGCTTTCTTT. Translated, it gives CASSPRTGTGEAFF.

This clone showed up just once. The rearrangement joins TRBV6-5 to TRBJ1-2, with 9 positions matching TRBD1. V shed 0 bases and J 7 bases; nucleotides not matched to a gene: 9. The CDR3 spans 16 residues. The germline V gene has CDR1 MNHEY and CDR2 SVGAGI. CDR3 sequence: CASSYSLYGTGSGYTF. The CDR3 DNA is TGTGCCAGCAGTTACTCCCTGTACGGGACAGGGAGTGGCTACACCTTC.